A single sample gave rise to the 10 T cell receptor beta chains below, sequenced in a study of siplizumab effects on memory and regulatory T cells. Sequencing was performed with immunoSEQ multiplex PCR; in TCRdb, only in-frame clones are kept and a portion is missing. This repertoire shows around 68,000 clones, over 80% found once; its top ten account for more than 1.5%. Sequenced material: Tregs sorted from blood. The receptors were gathered from a human donor in good health.

The rearrangement uses TRBV28 and TRBJ2-6, with D uncertain. Trimming pared 8 bases from V and 0 bases from J, leaving 2 bases between. The germline gives CDR1 MDHEN, CDR2 SYDVKM. The CDR3 length is 12 residues. CDR3 sequence reads: CASHSGANVLTF. CDR3 in DNA: TGTGCCAGCCACTCTGGGGCCAACGTCCTGACTTTC.

The chain employs TRBV7-8 and TRBJ2-1; 7 nucleotides agree with TRBD2. Germline CDR1 reads SGHVS; CDR2 reads FQNEAQ. Unmatched junction bases numbered 16, after V lost 8 bases and J lost 3 bases. The CDR3 covers 17 residues. The CDR3 DNA reads TGTGCCAGCTATTCCCCGGGCGGGAGATATATCTACAATGAGCAGTTCTTC. Translated, it gives CASYSPGGRYIYNEQFF.

This sequence joins TRBV18 and TRBJ1-1; D call uncertain. The CDR3 length is 15 residues. Trimming cost V 3 bases and J 3 bases, with 14 bases left between them. CDR1 KGHSH and CDR2 LQKENI come from the germline V gene. Here the CDR3 DNA reads TGTGCCAGCTCACCCTTCAGGTCCGTGGACACTGAAGCTTTCTTT. This encodes CASSPFRSVDTEAFF.

V gene TRBV2 combines with J gene TRBJ1-5; D not certain. V shed 3 bases and J shed 0 bases, with 9 bases lying between them. The CDR3 spans 15 residues. Germline CDR1 reads SNHLY; CDR2 reads FYNNEI. The CDR3 nucleotides read TGTGCCAGCAGTGACAGCCCTTATAGCAATCAGCCCCAGCATTTT. It specifies CASSDSPYSNQPQHF. Supplemented by reference TRBV2 and TRBJ1-5, the full variable domain reads EPEVTQTPSHQVTQMGQEVILRCVPISNHLYFYWYRQILGQKVEFLVSFYNNEISEKSEIFDDQFSVERPDGSNFTLKIRSTKLEDSAMYFCASSDSPYSNQPQHFGDGTRLSIL.

The chain combines TRBV18 with TRBJ2-4; 10 nucleotides line up with TRBD1. The CDR3 loop spans 15 amino acids. Germline lookup yields CDR1 KGHSH and CDR2 LQKENI. V lost 2 bases to trimming and J lost 8 bases; unmatched junction nucleotides: 6. The CDR3 reads CASSPTRTGGDIQYF. DNA of the CDR3: TGTGCCAGCTCACCAACCCGGACAGGGGGAGACATTCAGTACTTC.

The chain combines TRBV15 with TRBJ2-5; 8 bases match TRBD1. Germline lookup yields CDR1 LNHNV and CDR2 YYDKDF (reference sequence). Trimming cost V 2 bases and J 2 bases; bases outside gene matches: 1. This CDR3 region has 14 residues. The CDR3 reads CATSRRTGQETQYF. The CDR3 coding sequence is TGTGCCACCAGCAGACGGACAGGGCAAGAGACCCAGTACTTC.

The chain joins TRBV27 to TRBJ2-7, with D hard to call. Germline-derived CDR1 and CDR2 are MNHEY and SMNVEV (reference sequence). This CDR3 contains 14 residues. Deletions cut 3 bases from V and 3 bases from J, with 12 bases between. CDR3 sequence (DNA): TGTGCCAGCAGTTTCGGACCCCTAAACTACGAGCAGTACTTC. Translated: CASSFGPLNYEQYF.

The V and J genes are TRBV11-2 and TRBJ1-4, with D uncertain. CDR1 and CDR2 from the germline V gene are SGHAT and FQNNGV. V was cut by 5 bases and J by 8 bases, with 9 bases left in between. The CDR3 is 12 amino acids. The CDR3, as DNA: TGTGCCAGCAGCCGTACCTCCGAAAAACTGTTTTTT. Translating gives CASSRTSEKLFF.

The chain joins TRBV28 to TRBJ2-7, with D perhaps matching TRBD1 or TRBD2 (5 bases each). Between the trimmed V and J ends, which lost 6 bases and 2 bases, there was a span of 8 bases. Germline V gene data show CDR1 as MDHEN and CDR2 as SYDVKM. The CDR3 runs 12 residues. The chain's CDR3 is CASRSGPYEQYF. CDR3 DNA sequence: TGTGCCAGCAGATCGGGACCCTACGAGCAGTACTTC.

This chain connects TRBV19 to TRBJ2-7; D possibly corresponds to TRBD2 (6 bases). V lost 3 bases, J lost 3 bases, and 18 bases lay in between. CDR3 size: 16 residues. Looked up from germline, CDR1 is LNHDA and CDR2 is SQIVND (reference sequence). The CDR3 region has the DNA TGTGCCAGTAGTATCGGGAACCGGGACTGGGACTACGAGCAGTACTTC. Its protein product is CASSIGNRDWDYEQYF.